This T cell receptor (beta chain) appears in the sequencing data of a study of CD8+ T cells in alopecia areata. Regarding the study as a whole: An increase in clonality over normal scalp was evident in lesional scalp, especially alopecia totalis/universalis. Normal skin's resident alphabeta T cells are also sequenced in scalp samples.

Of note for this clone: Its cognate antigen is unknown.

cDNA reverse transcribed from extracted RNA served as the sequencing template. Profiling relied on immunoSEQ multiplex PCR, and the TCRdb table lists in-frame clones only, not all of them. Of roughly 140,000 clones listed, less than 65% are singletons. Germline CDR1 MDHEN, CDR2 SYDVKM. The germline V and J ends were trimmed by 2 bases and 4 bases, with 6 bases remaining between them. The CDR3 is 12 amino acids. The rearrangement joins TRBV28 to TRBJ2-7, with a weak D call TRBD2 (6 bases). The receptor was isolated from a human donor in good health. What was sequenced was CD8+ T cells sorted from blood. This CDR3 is CASSLAGYEQYF. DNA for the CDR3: TGTGCCAGCAGTTTAGCGGGGTACGAGCAGTACTTC.